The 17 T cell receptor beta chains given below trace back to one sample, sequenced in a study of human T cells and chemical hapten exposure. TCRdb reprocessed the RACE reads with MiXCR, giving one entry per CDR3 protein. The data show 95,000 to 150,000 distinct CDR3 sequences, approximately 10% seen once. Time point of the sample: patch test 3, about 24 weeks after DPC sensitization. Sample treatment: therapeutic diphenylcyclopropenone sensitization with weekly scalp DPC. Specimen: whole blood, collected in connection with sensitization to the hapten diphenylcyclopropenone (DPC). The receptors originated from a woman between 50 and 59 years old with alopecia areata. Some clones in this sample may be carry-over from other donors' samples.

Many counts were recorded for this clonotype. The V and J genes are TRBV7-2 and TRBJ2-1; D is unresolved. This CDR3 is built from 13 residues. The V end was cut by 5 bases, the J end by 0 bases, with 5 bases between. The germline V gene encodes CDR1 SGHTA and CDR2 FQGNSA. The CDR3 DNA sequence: TGTGCCAGCAGCCCCGGCTCCTACAATGAGCAGTTCTTC. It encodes CASSPGSYNEQFF.

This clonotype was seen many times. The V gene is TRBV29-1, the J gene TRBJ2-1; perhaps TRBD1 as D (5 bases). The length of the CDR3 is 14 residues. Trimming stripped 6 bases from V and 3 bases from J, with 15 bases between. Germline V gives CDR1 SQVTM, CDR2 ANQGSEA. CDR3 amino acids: CSVDILRSYNEQFF. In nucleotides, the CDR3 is TGCAGCGTGGACATCCTCCGGAGCTACAATGAGCAGTTCTTC.

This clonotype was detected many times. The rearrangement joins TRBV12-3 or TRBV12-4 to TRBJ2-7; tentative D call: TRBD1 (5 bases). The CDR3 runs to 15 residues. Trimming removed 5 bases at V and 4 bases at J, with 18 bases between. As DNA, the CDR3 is TGTGCCAGCAGTGGGGCCGGGCAGACGCCATACGAGCAGTACTTC. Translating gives CASSGAGQTPYEQYF.

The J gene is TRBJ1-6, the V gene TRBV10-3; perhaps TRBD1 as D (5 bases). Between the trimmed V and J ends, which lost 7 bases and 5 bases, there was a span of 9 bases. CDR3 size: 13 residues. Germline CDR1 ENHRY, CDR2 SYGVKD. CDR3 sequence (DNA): TGTGCCATCAAAACGGGGGATAATTCACCCCTCCACTTT. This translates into CAIKTGDNSPLHF.

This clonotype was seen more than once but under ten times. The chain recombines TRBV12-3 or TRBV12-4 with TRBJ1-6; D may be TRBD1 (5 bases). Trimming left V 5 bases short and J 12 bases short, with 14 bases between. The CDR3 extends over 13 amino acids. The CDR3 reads CASSLWTGVPLHF. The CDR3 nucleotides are TGTGCCAGCAGTCTCTGGACGGGGGTACCCCTCCACTTT.

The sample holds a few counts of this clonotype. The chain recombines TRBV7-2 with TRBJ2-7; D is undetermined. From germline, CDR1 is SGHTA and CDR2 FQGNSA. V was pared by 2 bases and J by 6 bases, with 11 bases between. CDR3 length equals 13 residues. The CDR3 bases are TGTGCCAGCAGCTTACGACCGAGAGGCGAGCAGTACTTC. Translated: CASSLRPRGEQYF.

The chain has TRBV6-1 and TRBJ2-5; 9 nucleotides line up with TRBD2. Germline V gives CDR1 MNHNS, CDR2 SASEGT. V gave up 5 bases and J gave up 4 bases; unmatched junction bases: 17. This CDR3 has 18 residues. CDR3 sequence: CASSLAGVVQFISETQYF. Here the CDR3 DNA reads TGTGCCAGCAGTTTAGCGGGAGTGGTGCAGTTTATCTCAGAGACCCAGTACTTC.

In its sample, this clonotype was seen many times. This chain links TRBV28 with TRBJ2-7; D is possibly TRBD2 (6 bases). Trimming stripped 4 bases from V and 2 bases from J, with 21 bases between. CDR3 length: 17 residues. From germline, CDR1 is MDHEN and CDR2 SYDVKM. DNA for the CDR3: TGTGCCAGCAGTTCCCCTCGCCGGGGAGGAGCTCCCTACGAGCAGTACTTC. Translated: CASSSPRRGGAPYEQYF.

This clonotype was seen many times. The CDR3 region has the DNA TGCGCCAGCAGGGGACAGGGGTCAGATACGCAGTATTTT. This codes for CASRGQGSDTQYF. The rearrangement joins TRBV4-3 to TRBJ2-3, with 10 bases identical to TRBD1. V lost 6 bases and J lost 4; bases outside the gene matches: 1. This CDR3 region has 13 residues. Per germline, CDR1 LGHNA and CDR2 YSLEER.

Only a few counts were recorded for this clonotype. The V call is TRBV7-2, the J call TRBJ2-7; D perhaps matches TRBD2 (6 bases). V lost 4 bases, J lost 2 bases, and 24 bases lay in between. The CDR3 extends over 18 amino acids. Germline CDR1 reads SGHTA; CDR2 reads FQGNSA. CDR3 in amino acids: CASSSQNSRLGRPYEQYF. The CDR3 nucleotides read TGTGCCAGCAGCTCCCAAAATTCCCGTCTGGGGAGGCCCTACGAGCAGTACTTC.

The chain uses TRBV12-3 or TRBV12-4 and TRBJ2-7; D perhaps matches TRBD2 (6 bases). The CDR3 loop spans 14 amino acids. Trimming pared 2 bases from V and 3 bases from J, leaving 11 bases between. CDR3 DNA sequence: TGTGCCAGCAGTTTACCCGGGAGAGGCTACGAGCAGTACTTC. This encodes CASSLPGRGYEQYF.

CDR3 amino acids: CASSEGPAGSPLHF. The CDR3 DNA reads TGTGCCAGCAGTGAAGGGCCGGCAGGGTCACCCCTCCACTTT. The rearrangement uses TRBV2 and TRBJ1-6; the D gene is possibly TRBD1 (5 bases). Germline V gene sequence: CDR1 SNHLY, CDR2 FYNNEI. Deletions cut 1 base from V and 10 bases from J, with 11 bases between. The length of the CDR3 is 14 residues. Full variable domain (rest looked up from reference TRBV2 and TRBJ1-6): EPEVTQTPSHQVTQMGQEVILRCVPISNHLYFYWYRQILGQKVEFLVSFYNNEISEKSEIFDDQFSVERPDGSNFTLKIRSTKLEDSAMYFCASSEGPAGSPLHFGNGTRLTVT.

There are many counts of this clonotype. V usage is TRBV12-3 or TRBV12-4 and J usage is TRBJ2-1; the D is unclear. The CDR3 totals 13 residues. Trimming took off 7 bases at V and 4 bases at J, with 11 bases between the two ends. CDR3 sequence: CASNPEAYNEQFF. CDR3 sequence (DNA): TGTGCCAGCAATCCCGAGGCTTACAATGAGCAGTTCTTC.

Here the CDR3 DNA reads TGTGCCTGGAGTGTAAGGGGTGCCAAAAACATTCAGTACTTC. Translating gives CAWSVRGAKNIQYF. The V and J genes are TRBV30 and TRBJ2-4; D may be TRBD1 (5 bases). Per the germline V gene, CDR1 is GTSNPN and CDR2 is SVGIG (reference sequence). The CDR3 runs 14 residues. The V end lost 0 bases, the J end lost 1 base, and 7 bases lay between the germline ends.

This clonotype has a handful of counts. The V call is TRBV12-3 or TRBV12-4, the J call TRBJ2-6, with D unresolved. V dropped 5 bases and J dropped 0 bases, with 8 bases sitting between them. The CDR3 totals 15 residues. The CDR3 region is CASSPRCSGANVLTF. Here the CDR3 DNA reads TGTGCCAGCAGTCCCCGGTGCTCTGGGGCCAACGTCCTGACTTTC.

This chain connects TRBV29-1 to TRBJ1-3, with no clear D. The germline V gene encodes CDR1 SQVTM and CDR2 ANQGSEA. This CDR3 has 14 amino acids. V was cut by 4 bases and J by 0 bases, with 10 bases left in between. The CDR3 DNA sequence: TGCAGCGTTGGACTTCCGAGCTCTGGAAACACCATATATTTT. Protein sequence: CSVGLPSSGNTIYF.

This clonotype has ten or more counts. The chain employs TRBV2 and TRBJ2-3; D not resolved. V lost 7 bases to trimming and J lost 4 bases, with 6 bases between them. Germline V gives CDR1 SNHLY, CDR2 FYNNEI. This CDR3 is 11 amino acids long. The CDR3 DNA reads TGTGCCAGCAATCCGTCAGATACGCAGTATTTT. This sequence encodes CASNPSDTQYF.